Shown below are 32 T cell receptor beta chains from a single sample sequenced in a study of blood T cell repertoires in COVID-19. Repertoires were generated with immunoSEQ multiplex PCR, while TCRdb's copy carries only in-frame clones and drops some. In the table there are approximately 170,000 clones, around 82% of which are singletons. Sequencing input: peripheral blood. All receptors derive from a man in his 60s who had recovered from COVID-19.

The chain combines TRBV7-6 with TRBJ1-4; a weak D match, TRBD1 (5 bases). This CDR3 comprises 17 residues. V was shortened by 3 bases and J by 8 bases, with 22 bases between the two germline ends. Germline values: CDR1 SGHVS, CDR2 FNYEAQ. CDR3 sequence (DNA): TGTGCCAGCAGCTTCCACCTGGGAAGGGGCAGCCGAGAAAAACTGTTTTTT. As protein: CASSFHLGRGSREKLFF.

The CDR3 sequence is CASSEGPGTGAPNEQFF. The DNA for the CDR3 is TGTGCCAGCAGTGAAGGCCCCGGGACAGGGGCTCCCAATGAGCAGTTCTTC. The rearrangement uses TRBV6-1 and TRBJ2-1, with 10 bases aligning to TRBD1. Germline CDR1 reads MNHNS; CDR2 reads SASEGT. CDR3 length: 17 residues. Unmatched junction bases numbered 9, after V lost 1 base and J lost 6 bases.

In the case of this clone: The sample contains more than one DNA sequence encoding this CDR3. The J gene is TRBJ2-5, the V gene TRBV6-5; tentatively, D is TRBD2 (6 bases). The V end lost 0 bases, the J end lost 8 bases, and 13 bases lay between the germline ends. Germline V gene lookup returns CDR1 MNHEY and CDR2 SVGAGI. This CDR3 spans 14 amino acids. The CDR3 sequence is CASSYSGPGETQYF. CDR3 DNA: TGTGCCAGCAGTTACTCCGGACCGGGGGAAACCCAGTACTTC.

This clone was counted between two and nine times. J is TRBJ1-1 and V is TRBV7-2; D might be TRBD1 (6 bases). The germline V gene encodes CDR1 SGHTA and CDR2 FQGNSA. The CDR3 spans 15 residues. Trimming took 5 bases from V and 6 from J, leaving 19 bases between them. CDR3 nucleotides: TGTGCCAGCAGCCCCCATATGGGCGGGGGGCCTGAAGCTTTCTTT. Its protein is CASSPHMGGGPEAFF.

The chain has TRBV7-6 and TRBJ1-5, with D maybe TRBD1 (5 bases). Trimming took 2 bases from V and 7 from J, leaving 15 bases between them. Per the germline V gene, CDR1 is SGHVS and CDR2 is FNYEAQ. This CDR3 is 15 amino acids long. The DNA for the CDR3 is TGTGCCAGCAGCTTACTTGCGGGGGGAGGGCAGCCCCAGCATTTT. It codes for CASSLLAGGGQPQHF.

The gene calls are TRBV6-5 and TRBJ2-3, with D unresolved. The CDR3 runs to 14 residues. Germline assignment: CDR1 MNHEY and CDR2 SVGAGI. The V gene lost 7 bases and the J gene lost 6 bases, with 17 bases spanning the gap. The CDR3 here is CASNPGFRTDTQYF. CDR3 bases: TGTGCCAGCAACCCGGGTTTCCGTACGGATACGCAGTATTTT.

This chain connects TRBV12-3 or TRBV12-4 to TRBJ2-7; D remains ambiguous. Between the trimmed V and J ends, which lost 4 bases and 7 bases, there was a span of 14 bases. The CDR3 has 13 residues. The DNA for the CDR3 is TGTGCCAGCAGTTCCACCCCGCCCGGGGAGCAGTACTTC. Its protein is CASSSTPPGEQYF.

The J gene is TRBJ1-1, the V gene TRBV7-2; D gene unclear. The CDR3 extends over 13 amino acids. Looked up from germline, CDR1 is SGHTA and CDR2 is FQGNSA. V lost 5 bases and J lost 4, with 11 bases in between. CDR3 in amino acids: CASSQAWATEAFF. The CDR3 nucleotides read TGTGCCAGCAGCCAGGCGTGGGCCACTGAAGCTTTCTTT.

This chain links TRBV23-1 with TRBJ2-5; perhaps TRBD1 as D (5 bases). TRBV23-1 is noted as an ORF with a role that remains uncertain. Trimming left V 4 bases short and J 1 base short, with 7 bases between. This CDR3 is 13 amino acids long. CDR3 coding DNA: TGCGCCAGCAGTCGAGACAGCCAAGAGACCCAGTACTTC. Translation gives CASSRDSQETQYF.

The chain is built from TRBV3-1 (or the pseudogene TRBV3-2) and TRBJ1-1; a weak D match, TRBD1 (6 bases). Per the germline V gene, CDR1 is LGHDT and CDR2 is YNNKEL (reference sequence). V was pared by 3 bases and J by 3 bases, with 11 bases between. The length of the CDR3 is 14 residues. CDR3 DNA sequence: TGTGCCAGCAGCCAGTATGGGGGCTACACTGAAGCTTTCTTT. Amino acids: CASSQYGGYTEAFF.

The genes are TRBV6-5 and TRBJ1-6, with TRBD1 matching over 9 bases. Germline-derived CDR1 and CDR2 are MNHEY and SVGAGI. The V segment lost 10 bases and the J segment 7 bases; nucleotides outside the gene matches: 8. The CDR3 has 14 amino acids. The CDR3, as DNA: TGTGCCACCACCCCCGGGACAGGGAATTCACCCCTCCACTTT. This gives the protein CATTPGTGNSPLHF.

The chain combines TRBV6-2 or TRBV6-3 with TRBJ1-2, with 11 bases fitting TRBD1. Per the germline V gene, CDR1 is MNHEY and CDR2 is SVGEGT. CDR3 length: 18 amino acids. With 6 bases clipped from V and 0 bases from J, the junction kept 12 bases outside the gene matches. The chain's CDR3 is CASSPVGDRGISNYGYTF. Written as DNA, the CDR3 is TGTGCCAGCAGCCCTGTAGGGGACAGGGGGATATCTAACTATGGCTACACCTTC.

The genes are TRBV11-2 and TRBJ1-1; no reliable D call. This CDR3 has 16 residues. The V gene lost 2 bases and the J gene lost 0 bases, with 13 bases spanning the gap. In germline, CDR1 is SGHAT, CDR2 FQNNGV. CDR3: CASSLLIGLVNTEAFF. CDR3 DNA sequence: TGTGCCAGCAGCTTATTAATCGGACTCGTGAACACTGAAGCTTTCTTT.

This clone was found once. The chain carries TRBV7-9 and TRBJ1-6; the match to TRBD1 covers 7 bases. This CDR3 spans 15 amino acids. CDR1 and CDR2 from the germline V gene are SEHNR and FQNEAQ (reference sequence). The ends lost 4 bases at V and 7 bases at J; junction bases unmatched: 7. CDR3: CASSYRQGENSPLHF. Written as DNA, the CDR3 is TGTGCCAGCAGCTACCGACAGGGTGAAAATTCACCCCTCCACTTT.

The J gene is TRBJ2-7, the V gene TRBV2; the match to TRBD1 covers 9 bases. CDR3 length: 13 amino acids. From germline, CDR1 is SNHLY and CDR2 FYNNEI. J lost 3 bases, V lost 11 bases, and 8 bases had no gene match. The DNA of the CDR3 is TGTGCCGCAAGCCGGGACAGGGACTACGAGCAGTACTTC. Protein product: CAASRDRDYEQYF. The entire variable domain, with the rest obtained from reference TRBV2 and TRBJ2-7, is as follows: EPEVTQTPSHQVTQMGQEVILRCVPISNHLYFYWYRQILGQKVEFLVSFYNNEISEKSEIFDDQFSVERPDGSNFTLKIRSTKLEDSAMYFCAASRDRDYEQYFGPGTRLTVT.

The chain employs TRBV27 and TRBJ1-1; 9 positions match TRBD1. Germline V gene data show CDR1 as MNHEY and CDR2 as SMNVEV (reference sequence). The ends lost 7 bases at V and 7 bases at J; junction bases unmatched: 16. This CDR3 spans 16 amino acids. DNA for the CDR3: TGTGCCAGCACACCCTTATCCGGGACAGGGAAGCTTGAAGCTTTCTTT. Translating gives CASTPLSGTGKLEAFF.

The chain combines TRBV11-2 with TRBJ1-6, with D unclear. The germline CDR1 and CDR2 sequences are SGHAT and FQNNGV. This CDR3 is 13 amino acids long. V lost 1 base and J 7 bases, leaving 5 bases between the germline ends. For the CDR3, the DNA is TGTGCCAGCAGCTTAGGAGAGAATTCACCCCTCCACTTT. It is translated as CASSLGENSPLHF.

This chain uses TRBV3-1 (or the pseudogene TRBV3-2) with TRBJ2-1; 8 positions agree with TRBD2. The junction had 13 bases not matched to a gene; V was cut back by 2 bases and J by 10 bases. The CDR3 consists of 16 residues. Germline V gives CDR1 LGHDT, CDR2 YNNKEL (reference sequence). The CDR3 reads CASSQSTGLARVEQFF. The CDR3 DNA sequence: TGTGCCAGCAGCCAATCCACCGGACTAGCTCGGGTCGAGCAGTTCTTC.

V gene TRBV7-6 combines with J gene TRBJ2-5; TRBD2 matches at 7 bases. J gave up 5 bases and V 5 bases, and 5 bases lay outside the gene matches. Germline values: CDR1 SGHVS, CDR2 FNYEAQ. The CDR3 has 13 residues. CDR3 in DNA: TGTGCCAGCAGCCCAGGCGGGGGTGAGACCCAGTACTTC. Translating gives CASSPGGGETQYF. The full variable domain, its missing parts supplied by reference TRBV7-6 and TRBJ2-5, is GAGVSQSPRYKVTKRGQDVALRCDPISGHVSLYWYRQALGQGPEFLTYFNYEAQQDKSGLPNDRFSAERPEGSISTLTIQRTEQRDSAMYRCASSPGGGETQYFGPGTRLLVL.

This rearrangement joins TRBV6-5 to TRBJ2-7; a possible D gene is TRBD2 (5 bases). The CDR3 runs to 13 residues. Deletions cut 3 bases from V and 4 bases from J, with 10 bases between. CDR1 and CDR2 from the germline V gene are MNHEY and SVGAGI. The CDR3 DNA reads TGTGCCAGCAGTTATCCGGGATCATACGAGCAGTACTTC. Translation gives CASSYPGSYEQYF.

This sequence joins TRBV7-2 and TRBJ2-3; the D gene is possibly TRBD1 (5 bases). Looked up from germline, CDR1 is SGHTA and CDR2 is FQGNSA. The CDR3 runs to 15 residues. V was shortened by 0 bases and J by 2 bases, with 9 bases between the two germline ends. The CDR3 nucleotides are TGTGCCAGCAGCTTAGCGGGGCAGCCCACAGATACGCAGTATTTT. Translation: CASSLAGQPTDTQYF.

The chain couples TRBV19 to TRBJ1-1; D unresolved. Germline CDR1 LNHDA, CDR2 SQIVND (reference sequence). The V and J ends lost 3 bases and 6 bases respectively, with 8 bases between them. The CDR3 length is 12 residues. The CDR3 nucleotides read TGTGCCAGTAGTATCGGGGAGCCTGAAGCTTTCTTT. As protein: CASSIGEPEAFF.

V and J are TRBV2 and TRBJ1-2; 7 nucleotides match TRBD1. The CDR3 contains 14 residues. In germline, CDR1 is SNHLY, CDR2 FYNNEI. Germline trimming cut 6 bases from V and 7 bases from J; bases unmatched to any gene: 11. The CDR3 DNA is TGTGCCAGCAGGAGACAGGGAACATTTGGTGGCTACACCTTC. It is translated as CASRRQGTFGGYTF.

The J gene is TRBJ2-1, the V gene TRBV7-9; 9 bases match TRBD2. J gave up 0 bases and V 5 bases, and 11 bases lay outside the gene matches. The CDR3 loop spans 18 amino acids. Per the germline V gene, CDR1 is SEHNR and CDR2 is FQNEAQ (reference sequence). CDR3: CASSLGRGGGGSYNEQFF. The CDR3, as DNA: TGTGCCAGCAGCCTTGGGCGCGGCGGGGGGGGCTCCTACAATGAGCAGTTCTTC.

The chain couples TRBV28 to TRBJ2-1, with TRBD2 matching 9 bases. Germline CDR1 reads MDHEN; CDR2 reads SYDVKM. With 6 bases clipped from V and 6 bases from J, the junction kept 9 bases outside the gene matches. This CDR3 spans 15 amino acids. DNA of the CDR3: TGTGCCAGCAGCCCCGGCGGGGGGGCCCCCAATGAGCAGTTCTTC. Amino acid sequence: CASSPGGGAPNEQFF.

This clone was seen a few times. The chain recombines TRBV29-1 with TRBJ2-7; possible D gene TRBD1, 5 bases. Germline V gives CDR1 SQVTM, CDR2 ANQGSEA. V was cut by 7 bases and J by 6 bases, with 19 bases left in between. CDR3 length equals 13 residues. CDR3 sequence reads: CSAIGQGRSEQYF. As DNA, the CDR3 is TGCAGCGCCATCGGTCAGGGTAGGTCCGAGCAGTACTTC.

The chain carries TRBV6-1 and TRBJ2-1; TRBD1 is a possible D gene (6 bases). Germline assignment: CDR1 MNHNS and CDR2 SASEGT. Trimming pared 2 bases from V and 10 bases from J, leaving 15 bases between. The CDR3 runs to 14 residues. This CDR3 reads CASSEPGEGGEQFF. Here the CDR3 DNA reads TGTGCCAGCAGTGAACCCGGAGAAGGGGGAGAGCAGTTCTTC.

The gene calls are TRBV5-5 and TRBJ1-3; TRBD1 aligns across 10 bases. V shed 0 bases and J 1 base; nucleotides not matched to a gene: 1. The germline CDR1 and CDR2 sequences are SGHKS and YYEKEE (reference sequence). The CDR3 has 16 amino acids. CDR3 DNA: TGTGCCAGCAGCTTGGGGGACAGGGGTTCTGGAAACACCATATATTTT. It is translated as CASSLGDRGSGNTIYF.

This rearrangement joins TRBV6-5 to TRBJ2-5; possibly TRBD2 for D (6 bases). The length of the CDR3 is 15 residues. Per germline, CDR1 MNHEY and CDR2 SVGAGI. Trimming cost V 7 bases and J 7 bases, with 22 bases left between them. DNA of the CDR3: TGTGCCAGCACCGATTTCGGGACCCCCGGGGGGACCCAGTACTTC. Its translation is CASTDFGTPGGTQYF.

The J gene is TRBJ1-4, the V gene TRBV29-1; maybe TRBD1 (5 bases). Germline-derived CDR1 and CDR2 are SQVTM and ANQGSEA. V was clipped by 4 bases and J by 4 bases, with 7 bases between them. CDR3 length: 12 residues. The chain's CDR3 is CSVAGNNEKLFF. The CDR3 nucleotides are TGCAGCGTTGCAGGGAATAATGAAAAACTGTTTTTT.

This clone was counted once. J is TRBJ2-1 and V is TRBV11-3; 8 bases are shared with TRBD2. CDR1 SGHNT and CDR2 YENEEA come from the germline V gene. The CDR3 is made up of 15 amino acids. The V gene end was trimmed by 2 bases and the J gene end by 4 bases; junction bases not matched to a gene: 4. CDR3 nucleotide sequence: TGTGCCAGCAGCTTATCGGGGGGGGATTACAATGAGCAGTTCTTC. It is translated as CASSLSGGDYNEQFF.

The chain combines TRBV6-1 with TRBJ2-5, with D unclear. The V gene lost 7 bases and the J gene lost 4 bases, with 10 bases spanning the gap. Germline assignment: CDR1 MNHNS and CDR2 SASEGT. The CDR3 is 12 residues long. The CDR3 nucleotides are TGTGCCAGCAAGGAGTCTGGAGAGACCCAGTACTTC. Its protein product is CASKESGETQYF.